The present T cell receptor beta chain was sequenced within a study of blood T cell repertoires in COVID-19. For the study at large: The United States, Italy and Spain provided the acute and convalescent COVID-19 samples.

Authors' data handling: For nucleated cells, counts were estimated from reference gene primer amplification. Profiled with immunoSEQ multiplex PCR; TCRdb holds only in-frame clones, not every one. The V and J calls and clone size come from that table; D and trimming were worked out from the DNA. Of 150,000 or so clones listed, roughly 90% were seen once; the top ten hold 1.2%. CDR3 length: 15 residues. After removal of 2 bases from V and 6 bases from J, the junction contained 8 bases not matched to a gene. CDR1 is LGHDT and CDR2 is YNNKEL in the germline V gene (reference sequence). In terms of age and location, participants ranged from roughly 18 to 100 years and lived in under 30 US areas.

The chain combines TRBV3-1 (or the pseudogene TRBV3-2) with TRBJ1-2, with 8 bases fitting TRBD1. This clonotype was obtained from a woman aged 25 to 39 with acute COVID-19. Sequencing used PBMCs or T cells enriched from blood (not recorded which). CDR3: CASSQQDRGGNGYTF. As DNA, the CDR3 is TGTGCCAGCAGCCAACAAGACAGGGGTGGTAATGGCTACACCTTC.